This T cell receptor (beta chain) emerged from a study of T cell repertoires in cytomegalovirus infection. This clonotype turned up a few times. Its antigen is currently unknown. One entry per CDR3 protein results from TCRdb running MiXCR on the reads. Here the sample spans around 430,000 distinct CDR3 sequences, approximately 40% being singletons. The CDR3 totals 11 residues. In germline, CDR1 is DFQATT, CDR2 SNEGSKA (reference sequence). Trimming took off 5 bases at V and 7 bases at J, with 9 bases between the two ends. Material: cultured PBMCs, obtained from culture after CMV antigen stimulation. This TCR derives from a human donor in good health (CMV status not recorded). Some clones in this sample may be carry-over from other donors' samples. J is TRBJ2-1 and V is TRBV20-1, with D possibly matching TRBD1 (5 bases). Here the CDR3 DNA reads TGCAGTGCTCCCCAGGGAAATGAGCAGTTCTTC. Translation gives CSAPQGNEQFF.